Described below is a single TCR beta chain sequence and its context. Antigen specificity is unknown. Samples had at least 6.5 million PBMCs isolated from them. This entry is derived from a study of blood T cells in healthy people across ages. Broader study findings: Diversity was higher, and naive CD4+ cells more numerous, in long-lived donors than in aged donors.

This CDR3 has 14 amino acids. Germline lookup yields CDR1 GTSNPN and CDR2 SVGIG (reference sequence). For the second PCR, which ran for about 7 to 12 cycles, a sample-barcoded 5' primer and a J-beta primer mix were used. TCRdb recomputed calls from the 5' RACE reads with MiXCR, one row per CDR3 protein. The sample lists over 600,000 distinct CDR3 sequences; approximately 40% were seen once. The rearrangement joins TRBV30 to TRBJ2-1, with 8 bases identical to TRBD2. The J call may not be correct, given that the DNA end is closer to TRBJ2-7. The material sequenced was blood. The TCR originated in a man older than 75 in good health. The CDR3 reads CAWSILAAYNEQYF. CDR3 DNA: TGTGCCTGGAGCATACTAGCGGCCTACAATGAGCAGTACTTC.